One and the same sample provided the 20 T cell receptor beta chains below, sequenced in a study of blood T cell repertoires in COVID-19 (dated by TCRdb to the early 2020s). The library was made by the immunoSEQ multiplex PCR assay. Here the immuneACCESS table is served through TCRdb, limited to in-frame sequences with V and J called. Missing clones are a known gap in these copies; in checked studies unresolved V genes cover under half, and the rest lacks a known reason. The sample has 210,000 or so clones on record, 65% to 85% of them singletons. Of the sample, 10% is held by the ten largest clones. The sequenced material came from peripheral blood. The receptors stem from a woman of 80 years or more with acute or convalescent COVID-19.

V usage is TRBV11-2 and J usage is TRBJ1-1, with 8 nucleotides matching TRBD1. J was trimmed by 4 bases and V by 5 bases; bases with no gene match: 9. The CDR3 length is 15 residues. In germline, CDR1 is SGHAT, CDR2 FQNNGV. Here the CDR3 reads CASSNRQGKITEAFF. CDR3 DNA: TGTGCCAGCAGCAACAGACAGGGGAAAATCACTGAAGCTTTCTTT.

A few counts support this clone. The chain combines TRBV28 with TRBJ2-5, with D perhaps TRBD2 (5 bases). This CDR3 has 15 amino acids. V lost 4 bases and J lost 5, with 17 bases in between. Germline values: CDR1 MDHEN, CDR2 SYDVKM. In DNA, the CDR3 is TGTGCCAGCAGTTCCCCGGGCGGGCGGGTGGAGACCCAGTACTTC. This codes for CASSSPGGRVETQYF. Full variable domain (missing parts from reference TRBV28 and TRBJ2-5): DVKVTQSSRYLVKRTGEKVFLECVQDMDHENMFWYRQDPGLGLRLIYFSYDVKMKEKGDIPEGYSVSREKKERFSLILESASTNQTSMYLCASSSPGGRVETQYFGPGTRLLVL.

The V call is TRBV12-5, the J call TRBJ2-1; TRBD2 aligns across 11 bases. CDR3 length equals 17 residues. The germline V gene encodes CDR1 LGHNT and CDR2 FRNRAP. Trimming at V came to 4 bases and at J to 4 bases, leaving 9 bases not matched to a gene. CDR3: CASGSSLAGGPYNEQFF. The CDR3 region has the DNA TGTGCTAGTGGTTCCTCTTTAGCGGGAGGGCCGTACAATGAGCAGTTCTTC.

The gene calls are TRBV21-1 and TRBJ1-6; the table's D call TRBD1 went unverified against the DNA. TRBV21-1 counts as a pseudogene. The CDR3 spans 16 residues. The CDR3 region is CASSKPDGQNNSPLHF. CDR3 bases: TGTGCCAGCAGCAAACCCGACGGACAGAATAATTCACCCCTCCACTTT.

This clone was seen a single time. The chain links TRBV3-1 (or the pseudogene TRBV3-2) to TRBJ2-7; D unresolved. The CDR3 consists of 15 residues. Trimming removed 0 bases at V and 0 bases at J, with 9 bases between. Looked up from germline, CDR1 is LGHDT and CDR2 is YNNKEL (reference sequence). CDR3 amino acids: CASSQDRTVSYEQYF. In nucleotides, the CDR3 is TGTGCCAGCAGCCAAGACAGAACAGTCTCCTACGAGCAGTACTTC.

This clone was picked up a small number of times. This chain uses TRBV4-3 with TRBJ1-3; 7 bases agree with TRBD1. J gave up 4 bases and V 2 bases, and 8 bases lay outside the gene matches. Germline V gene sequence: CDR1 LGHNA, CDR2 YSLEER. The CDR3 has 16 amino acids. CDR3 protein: CASSQSHRGAGNTIYF. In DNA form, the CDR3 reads TGCGCCAGCAGCCAATCCCACAGGGGCGCCGGAAACACCATATATTTT.

CDR3 amino acids: CASTREPARGDSPLHF. CDR3 DNA sequence: TGTGCCAGTACCCGAGAACCGGCCAGGGGAGATTCACCCCTCCACTTT. V and J are TRBV19 and TRBJ1-6; the D gene is possibly TRBD1 (6 bases). Germline-derived CDR1 and CDR2 are LNHDA and SQIVND (reference sequence). V dropped 7 bases and J dropped 8 bases, with 21 bases sitting between them. This CDR3 comprises 16 residues.

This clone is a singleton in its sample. The CDR3 nucleotides read TGTGCCTGGAGTGTAGACGCAGGGAGCAATCAGCCCCAGCATTTT. Its protein is CAWSVDAGSNQPQHF. The rearrangement joins TRBV30 to TRBJ1-5, with a tentative D call TRBD1 (5 bases). V dropped 0 bases and J dropped 1 base, with 10 bases sitting between them. The CDR3 extends over 15 amino acids. Germline lookup yields CDR1 GTSNPN and CDR2 SVGIG (reference sequence).

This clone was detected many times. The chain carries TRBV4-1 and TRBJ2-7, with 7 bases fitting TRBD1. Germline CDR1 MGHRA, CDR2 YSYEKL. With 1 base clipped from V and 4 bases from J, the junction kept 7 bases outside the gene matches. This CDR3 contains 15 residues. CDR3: CASSQGYRGQYEQYF. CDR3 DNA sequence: TGCGCCAGCAGCCAAGGGTACAGGGGTCAATACGAGCAGTACTTC.

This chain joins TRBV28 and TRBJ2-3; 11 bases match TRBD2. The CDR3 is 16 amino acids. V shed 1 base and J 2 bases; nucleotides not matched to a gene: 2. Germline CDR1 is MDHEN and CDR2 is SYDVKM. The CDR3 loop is CASSLLAGGYTDTQYF. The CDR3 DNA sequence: TGTGCCAGCAGTTTATTAGCGGGAGGGTACACAGATACGCAGTATTTT.

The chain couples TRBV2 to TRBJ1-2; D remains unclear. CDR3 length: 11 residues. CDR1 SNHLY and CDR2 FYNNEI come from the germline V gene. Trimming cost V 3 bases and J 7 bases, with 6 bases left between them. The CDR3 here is CASSDGGGYTF. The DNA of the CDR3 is TGTGCCAGCAGTGACGGCGGTGGCTACACCTTC. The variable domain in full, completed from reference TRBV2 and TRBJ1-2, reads EPEVTQTPSHQVTQMGQEVILRCVPISNHLYFYWYRQILGQKVEFLVSFYNNEISEKSEIFDDQFSVERPDGSNFTLKIRSTKLEDSAMYFCASSDGGGYTFGSGTRLTVV.

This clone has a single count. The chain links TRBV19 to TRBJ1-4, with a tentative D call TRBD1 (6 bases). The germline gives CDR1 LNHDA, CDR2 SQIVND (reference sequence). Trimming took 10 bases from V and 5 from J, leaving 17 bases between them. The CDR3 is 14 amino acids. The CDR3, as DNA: TGTGCCACCTTAGCGGGGGCAGGGAATGAAAAACTGTTTTTT. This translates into CATLAGAGNEKLFF.

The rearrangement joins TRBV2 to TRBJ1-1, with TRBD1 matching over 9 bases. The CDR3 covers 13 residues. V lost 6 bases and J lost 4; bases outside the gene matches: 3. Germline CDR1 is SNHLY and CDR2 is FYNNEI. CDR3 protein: CASRDRGRTEAFF. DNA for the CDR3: TGTGCCAGCAGGGACAGGGGACGCACTGAAGCTTTCTTT.

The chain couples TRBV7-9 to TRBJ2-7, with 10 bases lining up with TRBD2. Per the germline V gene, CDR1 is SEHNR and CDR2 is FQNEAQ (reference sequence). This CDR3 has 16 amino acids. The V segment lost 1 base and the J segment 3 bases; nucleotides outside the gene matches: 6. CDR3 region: CASSLGLAGAGYEQYF. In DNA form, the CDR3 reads TGTGCCAGCAGCTTAGGTCTAGCGGGGGCAGGCTACGAGCAGTACTTC.

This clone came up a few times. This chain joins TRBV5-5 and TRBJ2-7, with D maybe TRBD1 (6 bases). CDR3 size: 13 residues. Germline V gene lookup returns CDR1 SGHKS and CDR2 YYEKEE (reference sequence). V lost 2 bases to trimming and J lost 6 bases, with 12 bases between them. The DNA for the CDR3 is TGTGCCAGCAGCTTCCTAGGACAGCGCGAGCAGTACTTC. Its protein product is CASSFLGQREQYF. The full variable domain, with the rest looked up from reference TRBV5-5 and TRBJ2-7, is DAGVTQSPTHLIKTRGQQVTLRCSPISGHKSVSWYQQVLGQGPQFIFQYYEKEERGRGNFPDRFSARQFPNYSSELNVNALLLGDSALYLCASSFLGQREQYFGPGTRLTVT.

CDR3 protein: CASGLWGGLENEQFF. CDR3 nucleotides: TGTGCTAGTGGTTTGTGGGGGGGCCTGGAGAATGAGCAGTTCTTC. The chain has TRBV12-5 and TRBJ2-1, with D tentatively TRBD2 (7 bases). Germline CDR1 LGHNT, CDR2 FRNRAP. The CDR3 spans 15 residues. V dropped 2 bases and J dropped 7 bases, with 15 bases sitting between them.

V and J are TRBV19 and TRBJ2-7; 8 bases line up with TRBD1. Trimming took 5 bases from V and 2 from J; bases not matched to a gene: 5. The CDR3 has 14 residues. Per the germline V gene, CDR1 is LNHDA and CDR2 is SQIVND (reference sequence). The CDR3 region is CASSPRTGTYEQYF. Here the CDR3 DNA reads TGTGCCAGTAGTCCCAGGACAGGGACCTACGAGCAGTACTTC.

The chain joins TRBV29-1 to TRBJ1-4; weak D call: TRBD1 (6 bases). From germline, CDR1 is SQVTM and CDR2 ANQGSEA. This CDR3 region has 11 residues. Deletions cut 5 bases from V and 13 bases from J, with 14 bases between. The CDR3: CSVIRQARLFF. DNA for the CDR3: TGCAGCGTTATACGACAGGCACGACTGTTTTTT. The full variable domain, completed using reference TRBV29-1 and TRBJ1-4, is SAVISQKPSRDICQRGTSLTIQCQVDSQVTMMFWYRQQPGQSLTLIATANQGSEATYESGFVIDKFPISRPNLTFSTLTVSNMSPEDSSIYLCSVIRQARLFFGSGTQLSVL.

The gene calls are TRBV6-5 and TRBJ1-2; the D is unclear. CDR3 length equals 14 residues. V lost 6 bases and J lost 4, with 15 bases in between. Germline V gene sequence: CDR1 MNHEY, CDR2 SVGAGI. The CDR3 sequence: CASSSGRGLYGYTF. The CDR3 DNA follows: TGTGCCAGCAGCTCCGGCCGCGGCCTCTATGGCTACACCTTC.

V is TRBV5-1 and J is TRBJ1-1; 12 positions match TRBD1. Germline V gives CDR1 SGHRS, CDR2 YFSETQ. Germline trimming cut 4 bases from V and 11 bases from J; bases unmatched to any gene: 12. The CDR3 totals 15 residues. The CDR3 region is CASSGPGQGALGAFF. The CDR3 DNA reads TGCGCCAGCAGCGGACCGGGACAGGGGGCCTTGGGGGCTTTCTTT.